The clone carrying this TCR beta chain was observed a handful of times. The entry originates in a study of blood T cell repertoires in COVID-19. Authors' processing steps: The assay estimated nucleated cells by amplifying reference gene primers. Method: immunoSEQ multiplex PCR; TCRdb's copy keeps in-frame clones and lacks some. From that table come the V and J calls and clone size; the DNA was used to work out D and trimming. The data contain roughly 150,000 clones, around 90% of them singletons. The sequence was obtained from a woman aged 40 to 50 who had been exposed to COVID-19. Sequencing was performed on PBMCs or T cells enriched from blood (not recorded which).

The chain's CDR3 is CASSQDLASGNNEQFF. The CDR3 nucleotides read TGTGCCAGCAGCCAAGATTTGGCTAGCGGAAACAATGAGCAGTTCTTC. V and J are TRBV3-1 (or the pseudogene TRBV3-2) and TRBJ2-1, with 7 bases lining up with TRBD2. CDR1 is LGHDT and CDR2 is YNNKEL in the germline V gene (reference sequence). V lost 0 bases and J lost 5; bases outside the gene matches: 7. This CDR3 comprises 16 residues.